This T cell receptor beta chain was identified during a study of blood T cells in healthy people across ages. This clonotype was recorded only once. Its antigen is not identified. It was with a sample-barcoded 5' primer and a J-beta primer mix that a second PCR of about 6 to 11 cycles was run. MiXCR, run by TCRdb on the 5' RACE reads, gives a single entry per CDR3 protein. The sample lists around 870,000 distinct CDR3 sequences; around 30% were seen once. General study results and limits: Whereas aged donors had fewer naive CD4+ cells, long-lived donors had more of them and higher diversity.

Healthy Caucasians from Russia aged roughly 6 to 95 served as donors. Every donor contributed roughly 10 milliliters of peripheral blood by blood draw. Whenever a sample was processed, at least 6 million PBMCs were isolated. The germline gives CDR1 SGHTA, CDR2 FQGNSA. CDR3 length: 17 residues. V lost 8 bases, J lost 4 bases, and 18 bases stayed unmatched. The gene calls are TRBV7-2 and TRBJ2-5; 8 bases line up with TRBD2. The sequencing input was blood. The source of this sequence is a woman aged 80 or over in good health. The CDR3 sequence is CASGPLQPGAGGETQYF. The CDR3 DNA follows: TGTGCCAGCGGCCCCTTGCAGCCGGGGGCGGGGGGAGAGACCCAGTACTTC.